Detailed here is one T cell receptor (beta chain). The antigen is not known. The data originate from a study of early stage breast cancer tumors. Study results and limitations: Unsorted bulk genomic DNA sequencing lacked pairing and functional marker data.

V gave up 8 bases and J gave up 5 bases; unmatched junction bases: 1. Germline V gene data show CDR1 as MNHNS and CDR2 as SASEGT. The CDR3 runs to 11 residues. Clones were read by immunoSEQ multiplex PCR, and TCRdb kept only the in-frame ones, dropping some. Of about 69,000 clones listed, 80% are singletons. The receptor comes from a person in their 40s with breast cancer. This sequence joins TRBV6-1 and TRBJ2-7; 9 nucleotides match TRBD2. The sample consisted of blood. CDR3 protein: CASVAGDEQYF. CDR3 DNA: TGTGCCAGCGTAGCGGGAGACGAGCAGTACTTC.